The 2 T cell receptor beta chains below all came from one sample that was sequenced in a study of Graves' ophthalmopathy and Graves' hyperthyroidism. The authors amplified TCR beta CDR3 regions, and they did so from RNA transcripts for repertoire sequencing. HTBI primers served in a first-round RT-PCR, which a second-round multiplex PCR followed. TCRdb redid the calling of the multiplex PCR reads with MiXCR, one entry per CDR3 protein. Altogether a few hundred thousand distinct CDR3 sequences are present, about 15% being singletons, with the ten largest covering roughly 2.4%. Source material: peripheral blood. The receptor source for this set is an adult woman with stable Graves' hyperthyroidism.

The V gene is TRBV5-1, the J gene TRBJ2-2; 7 positions match TRBD1. The CDR3 has 14 residues. V lost 6 bases and J lost 2; bases outside the gene matches: 4. CDR1 and CDR2 from the germline V gene are SGHRS and YFSETQ. CDR3 coding DNA: TGCGCCAGCAAGACAGGGATAAACACCGGGGAGCTGTTTTTT. As protein: CASKTGINTGELFF.

This clonotype was recorded many times. This chain joins TRBV27 and TRBJ2-7; perhaps TRBD1 as D (6 bases). CDR1 is MNHEY, CDR2 SMNVEV, per germline (reference sequence). This CDR3 is built from 14 residues. V dropped 5 bases and J dropped 2 bases, with 13 bases sitting between them. CDR3 sequence: CASSPTGSPYEQYF. The CDR3, as DNA: TGTGCCAGCAGTCCGACAGGCTCCCCCTACGAGCAGTACTTC.